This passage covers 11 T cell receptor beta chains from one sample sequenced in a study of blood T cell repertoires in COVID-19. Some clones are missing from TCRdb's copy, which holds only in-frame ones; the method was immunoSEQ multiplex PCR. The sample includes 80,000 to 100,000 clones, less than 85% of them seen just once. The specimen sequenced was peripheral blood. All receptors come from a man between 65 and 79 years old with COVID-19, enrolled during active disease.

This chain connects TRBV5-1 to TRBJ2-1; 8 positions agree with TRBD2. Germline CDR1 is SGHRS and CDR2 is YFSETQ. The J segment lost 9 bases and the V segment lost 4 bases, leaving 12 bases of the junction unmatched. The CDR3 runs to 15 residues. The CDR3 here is CASSGREGLGVEQFF. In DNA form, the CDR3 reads TGCGCCAGCAGCGGACGGGAGGGCCTTGGGGTTGAGCAGTTCTTC.

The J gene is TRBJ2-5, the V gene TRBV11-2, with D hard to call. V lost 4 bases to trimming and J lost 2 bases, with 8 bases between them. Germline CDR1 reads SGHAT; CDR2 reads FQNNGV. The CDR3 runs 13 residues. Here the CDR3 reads CASSWQIQETQYF. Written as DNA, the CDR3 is TGTGCCAGCAGCTGGCAGATACAAGAGACCCAGTACTTC.

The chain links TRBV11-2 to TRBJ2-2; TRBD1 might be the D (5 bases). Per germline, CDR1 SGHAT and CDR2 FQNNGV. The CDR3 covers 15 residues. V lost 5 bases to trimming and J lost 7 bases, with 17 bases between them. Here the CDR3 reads CASSALQGDIGELFF. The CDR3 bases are TGTGCCAGCAGCGCCCTTCAAGGGGATATCGGGGAGCTGTTTTTT.

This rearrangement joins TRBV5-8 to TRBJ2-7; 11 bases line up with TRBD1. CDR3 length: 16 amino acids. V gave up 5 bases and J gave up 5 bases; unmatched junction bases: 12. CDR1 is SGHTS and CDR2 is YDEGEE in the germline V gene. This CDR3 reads CASSWTGGVFHHEQYF. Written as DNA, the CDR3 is TGTGCCAGCAGTTGGACAGGGGGCGTCTTCCACCACGAGCAGTACTTC. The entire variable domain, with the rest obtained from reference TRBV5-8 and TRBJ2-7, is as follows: EAGVTQSPTHLIKTRGQQATLRCSPISGHTSVYWYQQALGLGLQFLLWYDEGEERNRGNFPPRFSGRQFPNYSSELNVNALELEDSALYLCASSWTGGVFHHEQYFGPGTRLTVT.

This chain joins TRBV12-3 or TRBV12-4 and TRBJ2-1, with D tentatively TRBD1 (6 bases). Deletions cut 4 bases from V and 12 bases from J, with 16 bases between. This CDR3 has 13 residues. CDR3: CASSSGTTQGQFF. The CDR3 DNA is TGTGCCAGCAGTTCCGGGACAACACAGGGGCAGTTCTTC.

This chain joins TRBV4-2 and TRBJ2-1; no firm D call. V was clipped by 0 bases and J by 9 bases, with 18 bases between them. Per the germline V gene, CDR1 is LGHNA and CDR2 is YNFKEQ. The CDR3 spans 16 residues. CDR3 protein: CASSQDRVISGGEQFF. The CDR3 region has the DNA TGTGCCAGCAGCCAAGATCGGGTCATCTCGGGTGGTGAGCAGTTCTTC.

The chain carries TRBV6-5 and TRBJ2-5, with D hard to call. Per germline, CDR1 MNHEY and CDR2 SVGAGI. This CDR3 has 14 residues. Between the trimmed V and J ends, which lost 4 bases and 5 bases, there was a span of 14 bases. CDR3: CASSLRPTPETQYF. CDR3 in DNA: TGTGCCAGCAGTTTAAGACCGACTCCGGAGACCCAGTACTTC.

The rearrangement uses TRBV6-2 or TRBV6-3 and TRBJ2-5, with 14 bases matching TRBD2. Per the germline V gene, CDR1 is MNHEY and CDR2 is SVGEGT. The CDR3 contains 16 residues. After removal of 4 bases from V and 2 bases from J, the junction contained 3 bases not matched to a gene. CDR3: CASSLGLAGAQETQYF. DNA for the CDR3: TGTGCCAGCAGTTTGGGACTAGCGGGAGCTCAAGAGACCCAGTACTTC.

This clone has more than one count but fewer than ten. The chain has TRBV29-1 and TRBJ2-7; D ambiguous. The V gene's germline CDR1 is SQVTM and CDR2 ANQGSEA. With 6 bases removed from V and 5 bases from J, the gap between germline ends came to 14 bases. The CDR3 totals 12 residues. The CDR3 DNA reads TGCAGCGTATTGACGCGACACGACGAGCAGTACTTC. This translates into CSVLTRHDEQYF.

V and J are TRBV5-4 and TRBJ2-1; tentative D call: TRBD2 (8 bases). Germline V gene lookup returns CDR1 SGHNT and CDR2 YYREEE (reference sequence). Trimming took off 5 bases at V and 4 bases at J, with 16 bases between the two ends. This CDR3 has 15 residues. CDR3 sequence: CASSPGGTDYNEQFF. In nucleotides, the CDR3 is TGTGCCAGCAGTCCGGGGGGGACAGATTACAATGAGCAGTTCTTC.

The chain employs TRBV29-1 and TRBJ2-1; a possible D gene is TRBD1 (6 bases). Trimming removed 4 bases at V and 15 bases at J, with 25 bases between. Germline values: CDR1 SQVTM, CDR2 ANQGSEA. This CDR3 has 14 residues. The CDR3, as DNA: TGCAGCGTTGGGGTGGAAGGAGGTGGGGGCGGTCGGTTCTTC. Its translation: CSVGVEGGGGGRFF.